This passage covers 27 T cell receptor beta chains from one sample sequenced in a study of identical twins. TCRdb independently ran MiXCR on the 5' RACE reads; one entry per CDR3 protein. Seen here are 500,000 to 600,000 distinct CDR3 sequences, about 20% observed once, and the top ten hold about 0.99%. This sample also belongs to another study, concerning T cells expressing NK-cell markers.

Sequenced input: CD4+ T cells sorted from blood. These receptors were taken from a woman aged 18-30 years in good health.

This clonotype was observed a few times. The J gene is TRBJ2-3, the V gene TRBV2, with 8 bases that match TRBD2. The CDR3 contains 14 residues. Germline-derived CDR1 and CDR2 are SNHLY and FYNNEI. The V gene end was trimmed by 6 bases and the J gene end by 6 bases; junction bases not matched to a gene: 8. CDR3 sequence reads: CASSRGLGGDTQYF. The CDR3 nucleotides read TGTGCCAGCAGCCGGGGACTAGGAGGGGATACGCAGTATTTT. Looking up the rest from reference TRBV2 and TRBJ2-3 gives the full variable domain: EPEVTQTPSHQVTQMGQEVILRCVPISNHLYFYWYRQILGQKVEFLVSFYNNEISEKSEIFDDQFSVERPDGSNFTLKIRSTKLEDSAMYFCASSRGLGGDTQYFGPGTRLTVL.

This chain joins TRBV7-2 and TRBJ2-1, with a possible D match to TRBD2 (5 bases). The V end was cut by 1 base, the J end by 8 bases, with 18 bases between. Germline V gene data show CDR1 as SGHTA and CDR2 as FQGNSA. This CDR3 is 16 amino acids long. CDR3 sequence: CASSLVWLADLHEQFF. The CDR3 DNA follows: TGTGCCAGCAGCTTAGTTTGGCTAGCCGACTTACATGAGCAGTTCTTC. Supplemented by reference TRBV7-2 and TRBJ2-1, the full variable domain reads GAGVSQSPSNKVTEKGKDVELRCDPISGHTALYWYRQSLGQGLEFLIYFQGNSAPDKSGLPSDRFSAERTGGSVSTLTIQRTQQEDSAVYLCASSLVWLADLHEQFFGPGTRLTVL.

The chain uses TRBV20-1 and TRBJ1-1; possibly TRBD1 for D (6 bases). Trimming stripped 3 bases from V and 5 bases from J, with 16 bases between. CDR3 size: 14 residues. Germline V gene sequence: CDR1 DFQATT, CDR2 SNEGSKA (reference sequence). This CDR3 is CSASSFTGNTEAFF. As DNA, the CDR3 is TGCAGTGCTAGTTCTTTTACAGGGAATACTGAAGCTTTCTTT.

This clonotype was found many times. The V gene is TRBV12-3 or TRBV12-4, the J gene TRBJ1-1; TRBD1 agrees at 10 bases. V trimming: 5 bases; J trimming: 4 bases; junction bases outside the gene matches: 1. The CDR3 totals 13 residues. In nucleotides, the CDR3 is TGTGCCAGCAGTAGGACAGGGGGCACTGAAGCTTTCTTT. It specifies CASSRTGGTEAFF.

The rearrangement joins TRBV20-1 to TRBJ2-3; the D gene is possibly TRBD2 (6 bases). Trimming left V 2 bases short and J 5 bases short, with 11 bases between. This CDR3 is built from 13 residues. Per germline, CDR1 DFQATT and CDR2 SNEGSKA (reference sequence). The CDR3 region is CSARSRGGDTQYF. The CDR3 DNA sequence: TGCAGTGCTAGATCCCGGGGAGGAGATACGCAGTATTTT.

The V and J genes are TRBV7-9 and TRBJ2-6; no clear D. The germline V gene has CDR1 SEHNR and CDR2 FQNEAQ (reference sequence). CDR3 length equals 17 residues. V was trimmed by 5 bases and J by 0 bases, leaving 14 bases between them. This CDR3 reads CASSTSFTASGANVLTF. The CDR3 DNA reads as TGTGCCAGCAGCACAAGTTTTACAGCCTCTGGGGCCAACGTCCTGACTTTC.

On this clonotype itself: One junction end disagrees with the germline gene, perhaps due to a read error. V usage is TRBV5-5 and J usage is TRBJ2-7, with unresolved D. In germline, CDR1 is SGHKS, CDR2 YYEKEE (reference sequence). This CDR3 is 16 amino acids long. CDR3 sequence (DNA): TGTGCCAGCGGCTTGGTTAGGTGGCAGGCTCACTACGAGCAGTACTTC. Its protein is CASGLVRWQAHYEQYF.

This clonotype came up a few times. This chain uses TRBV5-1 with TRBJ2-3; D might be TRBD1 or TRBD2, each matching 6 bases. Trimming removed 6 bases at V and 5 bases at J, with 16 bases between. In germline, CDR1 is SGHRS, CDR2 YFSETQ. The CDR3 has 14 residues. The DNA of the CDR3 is TGCGCCAGCAACGGGGGCGGATCAGGAGATACGCAGTATTTT. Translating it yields CASNGGGSGDTQYF.

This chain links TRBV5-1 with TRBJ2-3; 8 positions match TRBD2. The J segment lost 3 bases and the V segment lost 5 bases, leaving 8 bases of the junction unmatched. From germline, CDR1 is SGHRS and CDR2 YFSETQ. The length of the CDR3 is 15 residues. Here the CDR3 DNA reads TGCGCCAGCAGTAGAGCGGGAGATGAGACAGATACGCAGTATTTT. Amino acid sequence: CASSRAGDETDTQYF.

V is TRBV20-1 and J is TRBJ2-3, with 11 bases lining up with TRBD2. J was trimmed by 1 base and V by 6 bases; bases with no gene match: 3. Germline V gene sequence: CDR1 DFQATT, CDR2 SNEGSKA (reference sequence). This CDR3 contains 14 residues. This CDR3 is CSAKTSGGTDTQYF. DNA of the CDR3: TGCAGTGCCAAGACTAGCGGGGGCACAGATACGCAGTATTTT.

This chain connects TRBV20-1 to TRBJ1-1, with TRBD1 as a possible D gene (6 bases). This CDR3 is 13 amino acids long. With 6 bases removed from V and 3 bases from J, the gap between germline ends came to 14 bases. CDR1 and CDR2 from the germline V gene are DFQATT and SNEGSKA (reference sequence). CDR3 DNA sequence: TGCAGTGCAGGGCAGGGGCCTGACACTGAAGCTTTCTTT. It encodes CSAGQGPDTEAFF.

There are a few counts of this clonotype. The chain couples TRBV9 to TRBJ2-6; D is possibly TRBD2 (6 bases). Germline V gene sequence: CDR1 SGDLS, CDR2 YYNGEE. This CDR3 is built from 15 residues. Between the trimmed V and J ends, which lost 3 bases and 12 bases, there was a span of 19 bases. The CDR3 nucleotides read TGTGCCAGCAGCGCCTTATTCGGGGAGGAGGTCGTCCTGACTTTC. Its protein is CASSALFGEEVVLTF.

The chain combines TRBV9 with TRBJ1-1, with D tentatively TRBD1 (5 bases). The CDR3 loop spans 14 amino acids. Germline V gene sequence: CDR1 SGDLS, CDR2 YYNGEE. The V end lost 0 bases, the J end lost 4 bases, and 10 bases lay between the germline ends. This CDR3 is CASSVGSQGTEAFF. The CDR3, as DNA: TGTGCCAGCAGCGTAGGATCGCAGGGCACTGAAGCTTTCTTT. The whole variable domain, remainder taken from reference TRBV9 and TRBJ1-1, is DSGVTQTPKHLITATGQRVTLRCSPRSGDLSVYWYQQSLDQGLQFLIQYYNGEERAKGNILERFSAQQFPDLHSELNLSSLELGDSALYFCASSVGSQGTEAFFGQGTRLTVV.

CDR3 coding DNA: TGTGCCAGCAGTTTCAAGGCTAATTCACCCCTCCACTTT. Protein sequence: CASSFKANSPLHF. This chain uses TRBV28 with TRBJ1-6; D unclear. V lost 3 bases, J lost 6 bases, and 6 bases lay in between. Germline CDR1 is MDHEN and CDR2 is SYDVKM. The length of the CDR3 is 13 residues.

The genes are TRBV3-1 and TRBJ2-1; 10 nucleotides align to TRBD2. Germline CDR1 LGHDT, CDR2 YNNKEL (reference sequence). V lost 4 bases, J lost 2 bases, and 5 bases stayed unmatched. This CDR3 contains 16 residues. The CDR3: CASSPWTSGTYNEQFF. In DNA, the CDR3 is TGTGCCAGCAGCCCCTGGACTAGCGGCACCTACAATGAGCAGTTCTTC.

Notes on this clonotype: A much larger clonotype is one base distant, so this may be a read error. The CDR3 is CACSLDRQSNSPLHF. The CDR3 nucleotides read TGTGCCTGCAGCTTAGATCGACAGAGCAATTCACCCCTCCACTTT. The chain carries TRBV7-2 and TRBJ1-6; D might be TRBD1 (5 bases). CDR1 is SGHTA, CDR2 FQGNSA, per germline. This CDR3 spans 15 amino acids.

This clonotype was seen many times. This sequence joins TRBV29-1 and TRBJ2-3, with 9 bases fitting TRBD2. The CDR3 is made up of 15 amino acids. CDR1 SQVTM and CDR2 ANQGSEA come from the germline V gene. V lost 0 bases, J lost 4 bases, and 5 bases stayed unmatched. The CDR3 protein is CSVEDRREGSDTQYF. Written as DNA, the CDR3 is TGCAGCGTTGAAGATAGGCGGGAGGGCTCAGATACGCAGTATTTT.

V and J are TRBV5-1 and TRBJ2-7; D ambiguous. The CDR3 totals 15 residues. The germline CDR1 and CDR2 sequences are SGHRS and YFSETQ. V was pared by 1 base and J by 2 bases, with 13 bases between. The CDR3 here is CASSLSPQPPYEQYF. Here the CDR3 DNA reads TGCGCCAGCAGCTTGTCTCCCCAGCCTCCCTACGAGCAGTACTTC.

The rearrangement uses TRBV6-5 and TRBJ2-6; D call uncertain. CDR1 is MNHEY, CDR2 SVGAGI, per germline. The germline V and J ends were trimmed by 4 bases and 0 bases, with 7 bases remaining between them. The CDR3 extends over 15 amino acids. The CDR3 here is CASSLTISGANVLTF. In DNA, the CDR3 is TGTGCCAGCAGTTTGACGATCTCTGGGGCCAACGTCCTGACTTTC.

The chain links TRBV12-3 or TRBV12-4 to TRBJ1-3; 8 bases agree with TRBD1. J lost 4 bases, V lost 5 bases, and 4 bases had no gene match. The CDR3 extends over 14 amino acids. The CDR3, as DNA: TGTGCCAGCAGTAAGGACAGGGCCGGAAACACCATATATTTT. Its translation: CASSKDRAGNTIYF.

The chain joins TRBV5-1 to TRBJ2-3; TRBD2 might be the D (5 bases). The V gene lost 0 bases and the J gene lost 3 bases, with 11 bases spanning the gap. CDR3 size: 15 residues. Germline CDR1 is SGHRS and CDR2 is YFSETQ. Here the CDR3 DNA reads TGCGCCAGCAGCTTGGACGGGGTGAAAACAGATACGCAGTATTTT. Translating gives CASSLDGVKTDTQYF.

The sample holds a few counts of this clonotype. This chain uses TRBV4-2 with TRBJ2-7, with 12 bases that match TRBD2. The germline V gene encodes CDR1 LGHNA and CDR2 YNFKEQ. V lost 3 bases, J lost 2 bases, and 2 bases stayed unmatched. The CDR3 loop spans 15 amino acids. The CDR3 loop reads CASSHGLAGTYEQYF. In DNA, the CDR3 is TGTGCCAGCAGCCATGGACTAGCGGGGACCTACGAGCAGTACTTC.

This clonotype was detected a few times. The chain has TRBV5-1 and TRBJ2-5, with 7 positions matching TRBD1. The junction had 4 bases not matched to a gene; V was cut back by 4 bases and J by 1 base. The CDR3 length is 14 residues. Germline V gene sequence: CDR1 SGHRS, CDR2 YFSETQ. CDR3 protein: CASSQGTAQETQYF. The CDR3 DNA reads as TGCGCCAGCAGCCAGGGGACAGCCCAAGAGACCCAGTACTTC.

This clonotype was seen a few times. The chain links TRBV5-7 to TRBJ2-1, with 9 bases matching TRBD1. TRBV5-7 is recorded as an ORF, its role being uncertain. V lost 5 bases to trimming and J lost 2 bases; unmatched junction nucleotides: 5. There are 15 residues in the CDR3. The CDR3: CASRPRQGAYNEQFF. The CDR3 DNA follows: TGTGCCAGCAGGCCACGACAGGGGGCCTACAATGAGCAGTTCTTC.

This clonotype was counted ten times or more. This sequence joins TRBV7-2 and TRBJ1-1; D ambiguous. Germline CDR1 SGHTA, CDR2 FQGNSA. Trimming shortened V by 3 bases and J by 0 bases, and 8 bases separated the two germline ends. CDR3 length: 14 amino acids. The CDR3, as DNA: TGTGCCAGCAGCTTTTCACAGCTGAACACTGAAGCTTTCTTT. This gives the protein CASSFSQLNTEAFF.

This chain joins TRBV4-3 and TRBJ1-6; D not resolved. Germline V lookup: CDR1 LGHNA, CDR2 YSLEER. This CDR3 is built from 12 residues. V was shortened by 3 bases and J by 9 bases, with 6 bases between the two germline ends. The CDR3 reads CASSHGVSPLHF. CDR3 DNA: TGCGCCAGCAGCCACGGGGTTTCACCCCTCCACTTT.

The CDR3 reads CASSAMAGGLTALQYF. In DNA form, the CDR3 reads TGCGCCAGCAGTGCTATGGCAGGGGGTTTAACAGCTTTGCAGTACTTC. The chain carries TRBV10-2 and TRBJ2-7; 7 bases map to TRBD1. Germline V gene sequence: CDR1 WSHSY, CDR2 SAAADI. After removal of 4 bases from V and 9 bases from J, the junction contained 18 bases not matched to a gene. This CDR3 contains 16 residues.